This TCR beta chain originates from a study of T cell changes during pregnancy in multiple sclerosis (dated by TCRdb to the late 2010s). For the wider study: The study looked at changes in the T cell repertoire across pregnancy in women with multiple sclerosis.

Unmatched junction bases come to 4, with V trimmed by 4 bases and J by 3 bases. The CDR3 spans 15 residues, from the cysteine through the phenylalanine. This entry keeps only the CDR3 DNA: 45 bases, framed from base 1. Based on the germline V gene (reference sequence), the CDR1 and CDR2 sequences are LNHDA and SQIVND. Library method: the immunoSEQ multiplex PCR assay. TCRdb carries this immuneACCESS record with in-frame sequences only. Its versions omit some clonotypes, under half of them owing to an unresolved V gene in the studies checked, with the rest unexplained. Counted in this sample were about 41,000 clones; more than 90% of them appeared once. The ten top clones hold about 7% of the sample. Regarding this clone: Its binding antigen is unknown. There are no base qualities to consult, and no much larger clone falls within one base.

Sequencing used CD8+ T cells from peripheral blood mononuclear cells, obtained in the third trimester of pregnancy. The chain couples TRBV19 to TRBJ2-1, and 9 junctional nucleotides match TRBD2. The source of this sequence is a female donor with multiple sclerosis, enrolled in a pregnancy study. The nucleotide sequence reads as follows: TGTGCCAGTAGTACCCGGACTAGCGTCTACAATGAGCAGTTCTTC. It is translated as CASSTRTSVYNEQFF.